The source of this TCR beta chain is a study of PD-L1 blockade in urothelial cancer. Across the whole study: Beginning in about 2014, patients received atezolizumab, given as 1,200 mg intravenously every 3 weeks. Prior chemotherapy in patients spanned 0 to 3 regimens.

Stated time point: pretreatment peripheral blood. The table came from immunoSEQ multiplex PCR; TCRdb's copy has only in-frame clones and leaves some out. The sample yields tens of thousands of clones, 81% seen once. The V gene end was trimmed by 6 bases and the J gene end by 0 bases; junction bases not matched to a gene: 8. This CDR3 contains 18 residues. Per germline, CDR1 PRHDT and CDR2 FYEKMQ (reference sequence). The rearrangement joins TRBV13 to TRBJ2-1; 13 bases line up with TRBD2. This receptor was obtained from a man between 65 and 79 years old with urothelial cancer. This specimen was PBMCs, taken around atezolizumab (anti-PD-L1) treatment. The CDR3 loop is CASSPGLAGFSSYNEQFF. The CDR3 DNA reads TGTGCCAGCAGTCCGGGACTAGCGGGATTCAGCTCCTACAATGAGCAGTTCTTC. The complete variable domain, with remaining parts taken from reference TRBV13 and TRBJ2-1, reads AAGVIQSPRHLIKEKRETATLKCYPIPRHDTVYWYQQGPGQDPQFLISFYEKMQSDKGSIPDRFSAQQFSDYHSELNMSSLELGDSALYFCASSPGLAGFSSYNEQFFGPGTRLTVL.